These T cell receptor beta chains were read from a single sample in a study of T cells in Graves' hyperthyroidism and ophthalmopathy. Each CDR3 protein gets one entry after TCRdb re-called the multiplex PCR reads with MiXCR. This table has approximately 600,000 distinct CDR3 sequences, more than 20% appearing once. The sequencing input was blood. These receptors came from a young man with Graves' ophthalmopathy. CDR3s include the opening cysteine and the closing phenylalanine or tryptophan.

CDR3 protein: CASSEAHGGPNQPQHF; V gene: TRBV6-1
CDR3 protein: CASSQNSGAYEQYF; V gene: TRBV4-1
CDR3 protein: CASRENERGRFRETQYF; V gene: TRBV11-2
CDR3 protein: CASSHEGSTNTEAFF; V gene: TRBV3-1
CDR3 protein: CASSFFPGMGTEAFF; V gene: TRBV6-2/TRBV6-3
CDR3 protein: CSARRGLAEKQETQYF; V gene: TRBV20-1
CDR3 protein: CSASSPAGLTYGYTF; V gene: TRBV20-1
CDR3 protein: CASNQGLAGRVGEQFF; V gene: TRBV9
CDR3 protein: CASSTSGRASYNEQFF; V gene: TRBV7-2
CDR3 protein: CSAVLGTNQPQHF; V gene: TRBV20-1
CDR3 protein: CASSLAQGDRNGYTF; V gene: TRBV5-1
CDR3 protein: CASSDSGSIYEQFF; V gene: TRBV27
CDR3 protein: CASSSDRASYEQYF; V gene: TRBV13
CDR3 protein: CSASGGRLTDTQYF; V gene: TRBV20-1
CDR3 protein: CSARDTREPSYEQYF; V gene: TRBV20-1
CDR3 protein: CASSSSGTSGRDEQFF; V gene: TRBV7-3
CDR3 protein: CASSGGGVGNQPQHF; V gene: TRBV28
CDR3 protein: CSAREGLGGRSFYEQYF; V gene: TRBV20-1
CDR3 protein: CSASDRDRSSYEQYF; V gene: TRBV20-1
CDR3 protein: CASSMIRQGRTGELFF; V gene: TRBV7-9
CDR3 protein: CASSTLTGAGYNEQFF; V gene: TRBV6-1
CDR3 protein: CASSIKTARQPQHF; V gene: TRBV19
CDR3 protein: CASSQTGRGETQYF; V gene: TRBV7-9
CDR3 protein: CASRVQGGSPYEQYF; V gene: TRBV2
CDR3 protein: CASNGPGDSYEQYF; V gene: TRBV6-1
CDR3 protein: CASSFLSSAYNEQFF; V gene: TRBV2
CDR3 protein: CASSLTPGTNYGYTF; V gene: TRBV7-9
CDR3 protein: CSARVLNEQYF; V gene: TRBV20-1
CDR3 protein: CASTPRGAGRETQYF; V gene: TRBV28
CDR3 protein: CATSFPGLAGDLDTQYF; V gene: TRBV24-1
CDR3 protein: CSVGQQRTDTQYF; V gene: TRBV29-1
CDR3 protein: CSVEVQGSIQYF; V gene: TRBV29-1
CDR3 protein: CASSTTTGSTNEKLFF; V gene: TRBV28
CDR3 protein: CASSPGTSGSPDTGELFF; V gene: TRBV11-2
CDR3 protein: CSAEISTRSSYNEQFF; V gene: TRBV20-1
CDR3 protein: CASSPRPSTDTQYF; V gene: TRBV18
CDR3 protein: CASSVQANYDEQFF; V gene: TRBV9
CDR3 protein: CASRFGLAGFYEQYF; V gene: TRBV28
CDR3 protein: CASSYRTSGSTDTQHF; V gene: TRBV6-2/TRBV6-3
CDR3 protein: CASSQGTGSNTGELFF; V gene: TRBV4-2
CDR3 protein: CSVDGGRVNEQFF; V gene: TRBV29-1
CDR3 protein: CASSLRTGWPGETQYF; V gene: TRBV27
CDR3 protein: CASSDPTTTGAHYEQYF; V gene: TRBV25-1
CDR3 protein: CSVVLPGQGVIGTDTQYF; V gene: TRBV29-1
CDR3 protein: CASSLQRGNYNEQFF; V gene: TRBV11-2
CDR3 protein: CATKSGTSGNSETQYF; V gene: TRBV24-1
CDR3 protein: CASSPWEATTDTQYF; V gene: TRBV5-1
CDR3 protein: CASSLISGRYQETQYF; V gene: TRBV27